The 22 T cell receptor beta chains in this list originate from one sample, sequenced in a study of blood T cell repertoires in COVID-19. Repertoires were generated with immunoSEQ multiplex PCR, while TCRdb's copy carries only in-frame clones and drops some. This table holds roughly 12,000 clones, 73% found once. Source material: peripheral blood. All receptors derive from a human donor in a cohort sampled during active COVID-19.

This clone was seen only a few times. The gene calls are TRBV19 and TRBJ1-5, with D unclear. The V gene lost 3 bases and the J gene lost 5 bases, with 11 bases spanning the gap. The CDR3 has 14 amino acids. Per germline, CDR1 LNHDA and CDR2 SQIVND (reference sequence). In DNA form, the CDR3 reads TGTGCCAGTAGTATGTGGCACATTTATCAGCCCCAGCATTTT. Protein: CASSMWHIYQPQHF.

By sample share, this clone is medium-sized. The chain uses TRBV7-9 and TRBJ1-1; 8 bases fit TRBD1. CDR3 length equals 16 residues. V lost 7 bases to trimming and J lost 2 bases; unmatched junction nucleotides: 12. Germline assignment: CDR1 SEHNR and CDR2 FQNEAQ (reference sequence). The CDR3 protein is CASTRDRNYGNTEAFF. In DNA, the CDR3 is TGTGCCAGCACCCGGGACAGGAACTATGGAAACACTGAAGCTTTCTTT.

This clone has a single count. This chain links TRBV6-5 with TRBJ2-3; 11 positions agree with TRBD1. Germline values: CDR1 MNHEY, CDR2 SVGAGI. With V trimmed by 5 bases and J by 5 bases, 6 bases remained unmatched. CDR3 length: 15 residues. The CDR3 loop is CASSPRTGGKDTQYF. The CDR3 coding sequence is TGTGCCAGCAGTCCACGGACAGGGGGCAAAGATACGCAGTATTTT.

This clone occurred a few times. This chain links TRBV4-1 with TRBJ2-7, with D perhaps matching TRBD2 (6 bases). In germline, CDR1 is MGHRA, CDR2 YSYEKL. With 3 bases removed from V and 3 bases from J, the gap between germline ends came to 9 bases. The CDR3 has 13 residues. The CDR3 nucleotides read TGCGCCAGCAGCCACCACGGGGGCTACGAGCAGTACTTC. Its protein product is CASSHHGGYEQYF.

The V call is TRBV18, the J call TRBJ1-1; possibly TRBD1 for D (6 bases). The V end was cut by 6 bases, the J end by 2 bases, with 10 bases between. The CDR3 contains 13 residues. The germline gives CDR1 KGHSH, CDR2 LQKENI. The DNA for the CDR3 is TGTGCCAGCTCCTTACAGGGAAACACTGAAGCTTTCTTT. Amino acid sequence: CASSLQGNTEAFF.

The genes are TRBV24-1 and TRBJ1-2; D is undetermined. Trimming stripped 4 bases from V and 1 base from J, with 6 bases between. This CDR3 comprises 13 residues. Germline V lookup: CDR1 KGHDR, CDR2 SFDVKD. DNA of the CDR3: TGTGCCACCAGTGACGAGTATAACTATGGCTACACCTTC. Encoded protein: CATSDEYNYGYTF.

The chain combines TRBV3-1 (or the pseudogene TRBV3-2) with TRBJ2-3; a weak D match, TRBD2 (5 bases). The germline V and J ends were trimmed by 1 base and 1 base, with 9 bases remaining between them. This CDR3 is built from 15 residues. Germline V gene sequence: CDR1 LGHDT, CDR2 YNNKEL (reference sequence). CDR3 in DNA: TGTGCCAGCAGCCAAGGGGGTAGCGGCACAGATACGCAGTATTTT. This translates into CASSQGGSGTDTQYF.

This clone was seen just once. J is TRBJ1-6 and V is TRBV7-9; TRBD1 agrees at 8 bases. CDR1 and CDR2 from the germline V gene are SEHNR and FQNEAQ (reference sequence). This CDR3 is 15 amino acids long. J was trimmed by 7 bases and V by 3 bases; bases with no gene match: 5. The CDR3 nucleotides read TGTGCCAGCAGCTTGACAGGGGCAGGGAATTCACCCCTCCACTTT. The encoded protein is CASSLTGAGNSPLHF.

This clone was detected only a few times. The CDR3: CASSSGQNYGYTF. Written as DNA, the CDR3 is TGTGCCAGCAGCTCCGGACAGAACTATGGCTACACCTTC. The chain recombines TRBV3-1 (or the pseudogene TRBV3-2) with TRBJ1-2, with a possible D match to TRBD1 (6 bases). Trimming stripped 5 bases from V and 2 bases from J, with 9 bases between. Germline V gene lookup returns CDR1 LGHDT and CDR2 YNNKEL (reference sequence). The CDR3 has 13 amino acids.

The chain links TRBV28 to TRBJ2-3; weak D call: TRBD2 (5 bases). Germline CDR1 reads MDHEN; CDR2 reads SYDVKM. V lost 2 bases to trimming and J lost 4 bases, with 13 bases between them. This CDR3 region has 15 residues. CDR3 bases: TGTGCCAGCAGTTTAGGCGGCGGAGGTGCAGATACGCAGTATTTT. Amino acid sequence: CASSLGGGGADTQYF.

Regarding this clone: Compared with germline, one end of the junction differs, possibly owing to a read error. CDR3 region: CASSPGPRDTEAFF. The CDR3, as DNA: TGTGCTAGCAGCCCTGGCCCGAGGGACACTGAAGCTTTCTTT. The V and J genes are TRBV7-7 and TRBJ1-1, with unresolved D. This CDR3 contains 14 residues. CDR1 is SSHAT and CDR2 is FNYEAQ in the germline V gene (reference sequence).

This clone appeared a single time. The rearrangement uses TRBV2 and TRBJ1-3; the D gene is possibly TRBD1 (5 bases). Trimming removed 4 bases at V and 0 bases at J, with 10 bases between. This CDR3 spans 15 amino acids. Germline CDR1 is SNHLY and CDR2 is FYNNEI. CDR3 nucleotides: TGTGCCAGCAGTGTGGACACGAGCTCTGGAAACACCATATATTTT. Amino acid sequence: CASSVDTSSGNTIYF.

V gene TRBV13 combines with J gene TRBJ2-5, with D uncertain. The CDR3 length is 14 residues. The germline CDR1 and CDR2 sequences are PRHDT and FYEKMQ (reference sequence). V lost 6 bases, J lost 2 bases, and 13 bases lay in between. The CDR3 loop reads CASRSTTTQETQYF. Written as DNA, the CDR3 is TGTGCCAGCAGATCGACAACCACACAAGAGACCCAGTACTTC.

The chain employs TRBV6-1 and TRBJ2-2, with 7 positions matching TRBD2. The CDR3 length is 15 residues. The V and J ends lost 0 bases and 7 bases, in that order; junction bases with no gene match: 5. Per the germline V gene, CDR1 is MNHNS and CDR2 is SASEGT. CDR3 in amino acids: CASSEAVGEGGELFF. The CDR3 coding sequence is TGTGCCAGCAGTGAAGCTGTTGGGGAGGGCGGGGAGCTGTTTTTT.

This rearrangement joins TRBV6-2 or TRBV6-3 to TRBJ2-1; TRBD1 matches at 7 bases. The germline V gene has CDR1 MNHEY and CDR2 SVGEGT. This CDR3 is built from 14 residues. V was pared by 6 bases and J by 6 bases, with 8 bases of the junction left unmatched. CDR3 residues: CASSINRDSNEQFF. The CDR3 DNA reads TGTGCCAGCAGCATAAACCGGGACAGCAATGAGCAGTTCTTC.

This chain uses TRBV27 with TRBJ2-2, with a possible D match to TRBD1 (6 bases). The CDR3 covers 15 residues. V was shortened by 4 bases and J by 0 bases, with 9 bases between the two germline ends. The germline CDR1 and CDR2 sequences are MNHEY and SMNVEV (reference sequence). CDR3 region: CASSWGQANTGELFF. The CDR3 nucleotides are TGTGCCAGCAGTTGGGGGCAGGCGAACACCGGGGAGCTGTTTTTT.

The rearrangement uses TRBV18 and TRBJ1-2, with 9 bases identical to TRBD1. This CDR3 has 16 amino acids. Germline CDR1 reads KGHSH; CDR2 reads LQKENI. The V gene end was trimmed by 3 bases and the J gene end by 1 base; junction bases not matched to a gene: 6. CDR3 in amino acids: CASSPRQTGGNYGYTF. CDR3 DNA sequence: TGTGCCAGCTCACCCAGGCAGACAGGGGGTAACTATGGCTACACCTTC.

This clone was counted once. The gene calls are TRBV28 and TRBJ1-2; TRBD1 matches at 9 bases. Germline V gives CDR1 MDHEN, CDR2 SYDVKM. Unmatched junction bases numbered 3, after V lost 1 base and J lost 6 bases. CDR3 length equals 14 residues. The CDR3 reads CASSLFTGGNGYTF. As DNA, the CDR3 is TGTGCCAGCAGTTTATTCACAGGGGGCAATGGCTACACCTTC.

The chain couples TRBV28 to TRBJ2-2; D unresolved. The CDR3 has 14 residues. CDR1 MDHEN and CDR2 SYDVKM come from the germline V gene. With 7 bases removed from V and 0 bases from J, the gap between germline ends came to 9 bases. The CDR3 is CASIKRPNTGELFF. CDR3 DNA: TGTGCCAGCATAAAGCGACCGAACACCGGGGAGCTGTTTTTT.

V and J are TRBV28 and TRBJ2-4, with 9 bases fitting TRBD2. Germline-derived CDR1 and CDR2 are MDHEN and SYDVKM. The CDR3 contains 18 residues. After removal of 6 bases from V and 3 bases from J, the junction contained 15 bases not matched to a gene. For the CDR3, the DNA is TGTGCCAGCAGACGCGGCGGCAGCGGGGGGCGAAGCAAAAACATTCAGTACTTC. Protein product: CASRRGGSGGRSKNIQYF.

The chain combines TRBV23-1 with TRBJ1-5; the match to TRBD1 covers 9 bases. TRBV23-1 is an ORF for which the function is uncertain. This CDR3 is built from 19 residues. Trimming took 3 bases from V and 4 from J; bases not matched to a gene: 16. In DNA form, the CDR3 reads TGCGCCAGCAGTCACCCCGCCCGGGACAGGGAGCTTCTGAATCAGCCCCAGCATTTT. Protein sequence: CASSHPARDRELLNQPQHF.

This chain connects TRBV28 to TRBJ1-2, with a tentative D call TRBD1 (6 bases). This CDR3 has 12 residues. With 6 bases removed from V and 7 bases from J, the gap between germline ends came to 12 bases. Germline lookup yields CDR1 MDHEN and CDR2 SYDVKM. The CDR3 DNA is TGTGCCAGCAGAGGACAGCCGGGTGGCTACACCTTC. It encodes CASRGQPGGYTF.